Below, one T cell receptor (beta chain) is given with its context. Its antigen is unidentified. This entry is derived from a study of identical twins. Study-level findings and limits: Among monozygotic twins, out-of-frame TCR alpha sharing exceeded what models predicted.

Germline CDR1 and CDR2: DFQATT and SNEGSKA (reference sequence). This CDR3 spans 13 amino acids. Trimming shortened V by 4 bases and J by 5 bases, and 12 bases separated the two germline ends. MiXCR was run by TCRdb on the 5' RACE reads, yielding one entry per CDR3 protein. This table has 690,000 or so distinct CDR3 sequences, more than 6.5% appearing once. In addition, the sample was reused for a study of yellow fever vaccine responses in identical twins.

The chain carries TRBV20-1 and TRBJ2-1; perhaps TRBD2 as D (6 bases). This TCR came from a woman aged 18-29 years in good health. Sequencing was carried out using PBMCs. For the CDR3, the DNA is TGCAGTGCTATGGTACTAGCAGACAATGAGCAGTTCTTC. Amino acids: CSAMVLADNEQFF.